This is a list of T cell receptor beta chains from one sample in a study of blood T cell repertoires in COVID-19. Using immunoSEQ multiplex PCR, the repertoire was profiled, and TCRdb retains in-frame clones only, with some absent. The sample has about 320,000 clones, around 88% seen once. The sample comprised peripheral blood. These receptors came from a woman aged 45-65 years with acute or convalescent COVID-19. The CDR3 runs from the conserved cysteine through the conserved F or W. Each record gives: J gene, D gene, clone size, V gene, CDR3 DNA, CDR3 protein. The D gene is left open where the match is weak. Expanded clones get a size class; other rows say once, few or many, or leave the size out.

TRBJ2-1	-	few	TRBV18	TGTGCCAGCTCACCACGGGGCGGAATCGAGGAAGGGCAGTTCTTC	CASSPRGGIEEGQFF
TRBJ2-7	-	-	TRBV5-4	TGTGCCAGCAGTTGGAATGGGAGACCTTACGAGCAGTACTTC	CASSWNGRPYEQYF
TRBJ2-3	-	-	TRBV29-1	TGCAGCGATTCTGCGGGGTGGAGCACAGATACGCAGTATTTT	CSDSAGWSTDTQYF
TRBJ2-5	-	-	TRBV28	TGTGCCAGCAGACCCGCGAGCGGAGGGGGCCCAGAGACCCAGTACTTC	CASRPASGGGPETQYF
TRBJ2-7	-	once	TRBV7-2	TGTGCCAGCAGCTTAGTCTGGGGCAGAGACTACGAGCAGTACTTC	CASSLVWGRDYEQYF
TRBJ2-1	TRBD2	-	TRBV29-1	TGCAGCGGGCGTAGCGGGTCGGACGATGAGCAGTTCTTC	CSGRSGSDDEQFF
TRBJ1-3	-	-	TRBV7-9	TGTGCCAGCAGGTTACTAGAGGGAAACACCATATATTTT	CASRLLEGNTIYF
TRBJ1-5	TRBD1	once	TRBV18	TGTGCCAGCTCACAACAGGGGGCTGTTAGTCAGCCCCAGCATTTT	CASSQQGAVSQPQHF
TRBJ1-4	-	-	TRBV9	TGTGCCAGCAGCCCATCAGTAGCGAAGGGCCGAAAACTGTTTTTT	CASSPSVAKGRKLFF
TRBJ2-2	TRBD1	-	TRBV19	TGTGCCAGTAGTATAGTGGCAGGGGGCGACACCGGGGAGCTGTTTTTT	CASSIVAGGDTGELFF
TRBJ2-1	-	-	TRBV5-6	TGTGCCAGCAGCTTGGTGGCTAGGAGGGGATCCTACAATGAGCAGTTCTTC	CASSLVARRGSYNEQFF
TRBJ2-7	TRBD1	-	TRBV11-3	TGTGCCAGCAGCTTATCAGGGGGCGACGAGCAGTACTTC	CASSLSGGDEQYF
TRBJ1-6	TRBD1	-	TRBV28	TGTGCCAGCAGTTTAGTCGGGACAGTTTATAATTCACCCCTCCACTTT	CASSLVGTVYNSPLHF
TRBJ2-7	TRBD2	-	TRBV28	TGTGCCAGCACCCATGGGCTAGCGGCTTACGAGCAGTACTTC	CASTHGLAAYEQYF
TRBJ2-5	-	-	TRBV25-1	TGTGCCAGCAGCCTCCAAGAGACCCAGTACTTC	CASSLQETQYF
TRBJ1-6	TRBD1	-	TRBV2	TGTGCCAGCAGTGGACCGGGACAGGGGAGAATGTCACCCCTCCACTTT	CASSGPGQGRMSPLHF
TRBJ2-1	-	-	TRBV7-2	TGTGCCAGCAGCTTAGTCACAGGGAATGAGCAGTTCTTC	CASSLVTGNEQFF
TRBJ1-2	-	-	TRBV28	TGTGCCAGCACCGCACGGCCGGGGAATGGCTACACCTTC	CASTARPGNGYTF
TRBJ2-7	-	-	TRBV30	TGTGCCTCCGCCGAGGGGGGGAGCTACGAGCAGTACTTC	CASAEGGSYEQYF
TRBJ2-2	-	-	TRBV9	TGTGCCAGCAGCGTAGTGGGGCAGGGATCAAGCGGGGAGCTGTTTTTT	CASSVVGQGSSGELFF
TRBJ2-1	-	-	TRBV18	TGTGCCAGCTCGCCTGTGAAGGGGTGGAACAATGAGCAGTTCTTC	CASSPVKGWNNEQFF
TRBJ2-1	-	-	TRBV19	TGTGCCAGTAGTAAGGAGGGCCGGGGAAATGAGCAGTTCTTC	CASSKEGRGNEQFF